A selection of T cell receptor beta chains follows, all from one sample in a study of T cells in Graves' hyperthyroidism and ophthalmopathy. TCRdb ran MiXCR on the multiplex PCR reads and lists one entry per CDR3 protein. The top ten hold approximately 12% of the sample, which has around 600,000 distinct CDR3 sequences, approximately 14% seen once. Sequencing used blood. The receptors shown here come from a woman aged 45-59 years with Graves' ophthalmopathy. The CDR3 runs from the conserved cysteine through the conserved F or W. Fields, in order: V gene, J gene, D gene, clone size, CDR3 DNA, CDR3 protein. A D gene is named only where the DNA matches it firmly. Not all rows give a size; the values are once, few, many and, for expanded clones, a class.

TRBV6-9	TRBJ2-7	.	.	TGTGCCAGCAGTTACTCAAATAGGGACTACGAGCAGTACTTC	CASSYSNRDYEQYF
TRBV7-2	TRBJ1-2	.	.	TGTGCCAGCAGCCCGACCTATGCCCACTTGAACGGCTACACCTTC	CASSPTYAHLNGYTF
TRBV20-1	TRBJ2-5	TRBD2	.	TGCAGTGCCCTAAGGGTGGCCCAGCGGGAGGAGACCCAGTACTTC	CSALRVAQREETQYF
TRBV24-1	TRBJ1-2	TRBD1	many	TGTGCCACCAGTGATCCGGGACAGGGAAAAGGCTACACCTTC	CATSDPGQGKGYTF
TRBV5-1	TRBJ2-1	TRBD2	.	TGCGCCAGCAGCAAATCCCTAGCGGGAGTAGGCAATGAGCAGTTCTTC	CASSKSLAGVGNEQFF
TRBV7-2	TRBJ2-7	.	many	TGTGCCAGCAGCCCATACGGACCCGACTACGAGCAGTACTTC	CASSPYGPDYEQYF
TRBV6-1	TRBJ2-3	.	few	TGTGCCAGCAGTGAGGCCAGATCTGCACAGTATTTT	CASSEARSAQYF
TRBV20-1	TRBJ2-5	TRBD2	many	TGCAGTGCTACCCAGGGACTATCCCGAGAGACCCAGTACTTC	CSATQGLSRETQYF
TRBV3-1	TRBJ1-1	.	many	TGTGCCAGCAGCCAAGGGGGAGACACTGAAGCTTTCTTT	CASSQGGDTEAFF
TRBV5-6	TRBJ2-1	.	.	TGTGCCAGCAGCTTGAGTGCCAGGAGGAGTTACAATGAGCAGTTCTTC	CASSLSARRSYNEQFF
TRBV28	TRBJ2-7	.	many	TGTGCCAGCGGCCCCGGACAGAGCTACGAGCAGTACTTC	CASGPGQSYEQYF
TRBV9	TRBJ2-1	TRBD2	.	TGTGCCAGCAGCGTCGGGACTAGAGTCAATGAGCAGTTCTTC	CASSVGTRVNEQFF
TRBV2	TRBJ2-7	.	many	TGTGCCAGCAGCTCCGAAGCCTACGAGCAGTACTTC	CASSSEAYEQYF
TRBV15	TRBJ2-7	TRBD2	many	TGTGCCACCAGCAGAGTGGGCGGGAGGAAGGGCGGCGAGCAGTACTTC	CATSRVGGRKGGEQYF
TRBV9	TRBJ2-7	.	many	TGTGCCAGCAGCGTAGCGGTCTGGAGCGAGCAGTACTTC	CASSVAVWSEQYF
TRBV12-5	TRBJ2-7	TRBD2	few	TGTGCTAGTGGTTCGATGACTAGCGGGCCCTCCTACGAGCAGTACTTC	CASGSMTSGPSYEQYF